This entry lists 22 T cell receptor beta chains sequenced from one sample in a study of blood T cell repertoires in COVID-19. Assay used: immunoSEQ multiplex PCR; TCRdb lists only in-frame clones, some missing. The sample gives over 200,000 clones, 75% to 90% of which show up once; 1.2% is in the top ten. Sequenced: PBMCs or T cells enriched from blood (not recorded which). The receptors derive from a man younger than 40 who had recovered from COVID-19.

The chain recombines TRBV9 with TRBJ2-7; 7 bases map to TRBD1. With 1 base clipped from V and 0 bases from J, the junction kept 7 bases outside the gene matches. The CDR3 extends over 16 amino acids. CDR1 and CDR2 from the germline V gene are SGDLS and YYNGEE. The CDR3 reads CASSVIDRVSSYEQYF. CDR3 sequence (DNA): TGTGCCAGCAGCGTAATTGACAGGGTAAGCTCCTACGAGCAGTACTTC.

The chain couples TRBV6-2 or TRBV6-3 to TRBJ2-3; D remains ambiguous. The CDR3 loop spans 16 amino acids. Germline CDR1 and CDR2: MNHEY and SVGEGT. Between the trimmed V and J ends, which lost 0 bases and 0 bases, there was a span of 10 bases. This chain's CDR3 is CASSYSLLESTDTQYF. CDR3 nucleotides: TGTGCCAGCAGTTACTCGCTCCTAGAGAGCACAGATACGCAGTATTTT.

This clone was seen only a few times. Because the CDR3's place on the DNA is in doubt, the DNA is left out and the CDR3 is given as listed by TCRdb. The chain employs TRBV6-6 and TRBJ1-2. The germline gives CDR1 MNHNY, CDR2 SVGAGI (reference sequence). Inclusive of both ends, the CDR3 amounts to 12 amino acids. CDR3 region: CASSSSDWGYTF.

The J gene is TRBJ1-6, the V gene TRBV11-3; D call uncertain. Germline CDR1 reads SGHNT; CDR2 reads YENEEA. The CDR3 length is 12 residues. The CDR3 bases are TGTGCTTACGGGGAGGGAAGGTCACCCCTCCACTTT. Translation: CAYGEGRSPLHF.

The gene calls are TRBV28 and TRBJ1-1, with unresolved D. The CDR3 consists of 16 residues. Germline V CDR1 and CDR2: MDHEN, SYDVKM. The V end lost 5 bases, the J end lost 0 bases, and 16 bases lay between the germline ends. The CDR3 DNA sequence: TGTGCCAGCAGTCCCGGGGTGGCGCCCATGAACACTGAAGCTTTCTTT. It yields the protein CASSPGVAPMNTEAFF.

This rearrangement joins TRBV5-1 to TRBJ1-1; D is undetermined. This CDR3 is 13 amino acids long. The germline V gene encodes CDR1 SGHRS and CDR2 YFSETQ. V lost 5 bases and J lost 0, with 8 bases in between. The CDR3 coding sequence is TGCGCCAGCAGTCAGTTCATGAACACTGAAGCTTTCTTT. Translated: CASSQFMNTEAFF.

V and J are TRBV25-1 and TRBJ1-4; 9 nucleotides agree with TRBD1. CDR3 size: 17 residues. J gave up 6 bases and V 3 bases, and 11 bases lay outside the gene matches. Per the germline V gene, CDR1 is MGHDK and CDR2 is SYGVNS. The CDR3 loop reads CASSEGPGQGWDEKLFF. Here the CDR3 DNA reads TGTGCCAGCAGTGAGGGCCCGGGACAGGGATGGGATGAAAAACTGTTTTTT.

The chain carries TRBV10-1 and TRBJ2-1, with 10 bases lining up with TRBD2. This CDR3 has 17 residues. CDR1 is WNHNN and CDR2 is SYGVQD in the germline V gene (reference sequence). The junction had 2 bases not matched to a gene; V was cut back by 0 bases and J by 0 bases. For the CDR3, the DNA is TGCGCCAGCAGTGAGTCGTCTAGCGGGAGCTCCTACAATGAGCAGTTCTTC. Translating gives CASSESSSGSSYNEQFF.

This clone was detected only a few times. The V call is TRBV19, the J call TRBJ2-1; 13 nucleotides agree with TRBD2. After removal of 7 bases from V and 5 bases from J, the junction contained 8 bases not matched to a gene. The length of the CDR3 is 16 residues. The V gene's germline CDR1 is LNHDA and CDR2 SQIVND (reference sequence). For the CDR3, the DNA is TGTGCCAGTACCTCCAGGGGACTAGCGGGAAACAATGAGCAGTTCTTC. Translated: CASTSRGLAGNNEQFF.

The chain couples TRBV7-8 to TRBJ2-5, with TRBD2 matching over 8 bases. Trimming at V came to 6 bases and at J to 2 bases, leaving 8 bases not matched to a gene. CDR3 size: 15 residues. Per the germline V gene, CDR1 is SGHVS and CDR2 is FQNEAQ. CDR3 nucleotides: TGTGCCAGCAGTCTTAAGCGGGGGAGGCAAGAGACCCAGTACTTC. It translates to CASSLKRGRQETQYF.

The sample holds a few counts of this clone. This sequence joins TRBV19 and TRBJ2-1, with 12 bases identical to TRBD2. The V gene end was trimmed by 5 bases and the J gene end by 3 bases; junction bases not matched to a gene: 2. Germline assignment: CDR1 LNHDA and CDR2 SQIVND (reference sequence). The length of the CDR3 is 15 residues. The CDR3, as DNA: TGTGCCAGTAGTTCTAGCGGGAGGGTCTACAATGAGCAGTTCTTC. It specifies CASSSSGRVYNEQFF.

This rearrangement joins TRBV6-2 or TRBV6-3 to TRBJ2-5, with 12 nucleotides matching TRBD2. Trimming at V came to 5 bases and at J to 4 bases, leaving 8 bases not matched to a gene. Per the germline V gene, CDR1 is MNHEY and CDR2 is SVGEGT. This CDR3 comprises 16 residues. This chain's CDR3 is CASSPLAGGPSETQYF. The CDR3 bases are TGTGCCAGCAGTCCCCTAGCGGGAGGGCCCTCAGAGACCCAGTACTTC.

The chain employs TRBV9 and TRBJ2-1, with 15 nucleotides matching TRBD2. V lost 4 bases and J lost 9; bases outside the gene matches: 11. CDR1 is SGDLS, CDR2 YYNGEE, per germline. The CDR3 consists of 17 residues. CDR3 protein: CASSTNPGTSGRSEQFF. The CDR3 DNA reads as TGTGCCAGCAGCACCAACCCCGGGACTAGCGGGAGGTCTGAGCAGTTCTTC. Full variable domain (rest looked up from reference TRBV9 and TRBJ2-1): DSGVTQTPKHLITATGQRVTLRCSPRSGDLSVYWYQQSLDQGLQFLIQYYNGEERAKGNILERFSAQQFPDLHSELNLSSLELGDSALYFCASSTNPGTSGRSEQFFGPGTRLTVL.

The gene calls are TRBV18 and TRBJ2-7; 8 bases line up with TRBD1. V gave up 5 bases and J gave up 4 bases; unmatched junction bases: 4. The germline gives CDR1 KGHSH, CDR2 LQKENI. The CDR3 has 13 residues. For the CDR3, the DNA is TGTGCCAGCTCAGGGGACAGGCAATACGAGCAGTACTTC. The encoded protein is CASSGDRQYEQYF.

J is TRBJ1-4 and V is TRBV7-6; D is undetermined. The CDR3 is 15 residues long. The germline V gene has CDR1 SGHVS and CDR2 FNYEAQ. With 0 bases removed from V and 5 bases from J, the gap between germline ends came to 10 bases. CDR3 amino acids: CASSLALTRNEKLFF. CDR3 sequence (DNA): TGTGCCAGCAGCTTAGCCTTAACAAGAAATGAAAAACTGTTTTTT. The full variable domain, with the rest looked up from reference TRBV7-6 and TRBJ1-4, is GAGVSQSPRYKVTKRGQDVALRCDPISGHVSLYWYRQALGQGPEFLTYFNYEAQQDKSGLPNDRFSAERPEGSISTLTIQRTEQRDSAMYRCASSLALTRNEKLFFGSGTQLSVL.

The chain carries TRBV19 and TRBJ1-5; 10 bases agree with TRBD1. With V trimmed by 6 bases and J by 3 bases, 8 bases remained unmatched. The CDR3 is 16 amino acids. Germline V gene data show CDR1 as LNHDA and CDR2 as SQIVND (reference sequence). The CDR3 loop is CASRTGTGEINQPQHF. The DNA for the CDR3 is TGTGCCAGTAGGACAGGGACAGGGGAGATCAATCAGCCCCAGCATTTT.

The rearrangement links TRBV14 to TRBJ2-5; 7 nucleotides line up with TRBD1. The V segment lost 0 bases and the J segment 0 bases; nucleotides outside the gene matches: 7. The germline V gene encodes CDR1 SGHDN and CDR2 FVKESK. This CDR3 region has 17 residues. CDR3: CASSQERGPLYQETQYF. As DNA, the CDR3 is TGTGCCAGCAGCCAAGAGAGGGGGCCACTATACCAAGAGACCCAGTACTTC. The complete variable domain, with remaining parts taken from reference TRBV14 and TRBJ2-5, reads EAGVTQFPSHSVIEKGQTVTLRCDPISGHDNLYWYRRVMGKEIKFLLHFVKESKQDESGMPNNRFLAERTGGTYSTLKVQPAELEDSGVYFCASSQERGPLYQETQYFGPGTRLLVL.

On this clone: This may come from a read error, since a much larger clone is one base off. Other DNA sequences in this specimen translate into the identical CDR3. The chain employs TRBV6-4 and TRBJ2-1, with 7 bases that match TRBD2. V was clipped by 0 bases and J by 1 base; unmatched bases: 0. CDR1 MRHNA and CDR2 SNTAGT come from the germline V gene. The CDR3 has 15 residues. CDR3 region: CASSDSSGSYNEQFF. CDR3 nucleotides: TGTGCCAGCAGTGACTCTAGCGGGTCCTACAATGAGCAGTTCTTC.

The CDR3 is CASSVDPGEKLFF. DNA of the CDR3: TGTGCCAGCAGCGTAGATCCGGGAGAAAAACTGTTTTTT. The chain combines TRBV9 with TRBJ1-4; no definite D call. Germline V gene lookup returns CDR1 SGDLS and CDR2 YYNGEE. V lost 0 bases and J lost 8, with 8 bases in between. This CDR3 has 13 amino acids.

The rearrangement links TRBV7-2 to TRBJ2-6, with D maybe TRBD1 (6 bases). CDR1 is SGHTA and CDR2 is FQGNSA in the germline V gene. This CDR3 spans 14 amino acids. V was cut by 6 bases and J by 12 bases, with 18 bases left in between. CDR3 protein: CASRPQVGASVLTF. As DNA, the CDR3 is TGTGCCAGCAGACCCCAGGTGGGGGCGAGCGTCCTGACTTTC.

This sequence joins TRBV7-6 and TRBJ2-7; 11 bases map to TRBD2. CDR1 and CDR2 (germline): SGHVS, FNYEAQ. The V segment lost 5 bases and the J segment 3 bases; nucleotides outside the gene matches: 3. The CDR3 spans 14 residues. The CDR3 DNA is TGTGCCAGCAGCCCCGGGACTAGCGGCTACGAGCAGTACTTC. It yields the protein CASSPGTSGYEQYF.

The V call is TRBV3-1 (or the pseudogene TRBV3-2), the J call TRBJ2-5; TRBD2 aligns across 15 bases. Germline-derived CDR1 and CDR2 are LGHDT and YNNKEL (reference sequence). Trimming cost V 0 bases and J 10 bases; bases outside gene matches: 6. The length of the CDR3 is 16 residues. The CDR3 DNA follows: TGTGCCAGCAGCCAAGACGGACTAGCGGGGGGGCCTGGCCAGTACTTC. It encodes CASSQDGLAGGPGQYF.